These 9 T cell receptor beta chains share one sample of origin, sequenced in a study of glioma-infiltrating T cells after dendritic cell vaccination. Sequencing used immunoSEQ multiplex PCR; TCRdb keeps in-frame clones, though not all of them. This table has about 73,000 clones, around 80% appearing once. Specimen: blood, collected before dendritic cell vaccination. The receptors originated from a human donor with glioblastoma.

This clone was observed a few times. The V and J genes are TRBV29-1 and TRBJ1-1; D is unresolved. Germline CDR1 reads SQVTM; CDR2 reads ANQGSEA. Trimming took 3 bases from V and 1 from J, leaving 9 bases between them. The CDR3 runs to 13 residues. The CDR3: CSVEIRQNTEAFF. CDR3 nucleotide sequence: TGCAGCGTTGAGATTCGACAGAACACTGAAGCTTTCTTT.

This clone came up once. The chain combines TRBV7-9 with TRBJ1-2; D unresolved. The germline V gene has CDR1 SEHNR and CDR2 FQNEAQ (reference sequence). Trimming took 3 bases from V and 5 from J, leaving 13 bases between them. The CDR3 runs 14 residues. CDR3 loop: CASSFRRGEYGYTF. DNA for the CDR3: TGTGCCAGCAGCTTTCGCCGTGGGGAGTATGGCTACACCTTC.

The chain uses TRBV5-1 and TRBJ2-1; 7 nucleotides line up with TRBD2. The CDR3 consists of 15 residues. Germline CDR1 reads SGHRS; CDR2 reads YFSETQ. The trim removed 0 bases at V and 2 bases at J, leaving 2 bases unmatched. CDR3 nucleotide sequence: TGCGCCAGCAGCTTGGAGGCGGGGGCCTACAATGAGCAGTTCTTC. This gives the protein CASSLEAGAYNEQFF.

The chain recombines TRBV7-9 with TRBJ2-7; TRBD1 aligns across 11 bases. This CDR3 spans 15 amino acids. Germline V gene data show CDR1 as SEHNR and CDR2 as FQNEAQ (reference sequence). The V and J ends lost 6 bases and 0 bases, in that order; junction bases with no gene match: 4. The CDR3 bases are TGTGCCAGCAGTCCAGGGACAGGGGGCTCCTACGAGCAGTACTTC. Translated: CASSPGTGGSYEQYF.

The chain links TRBV6-5 to TRBJ1-1; 8 bases match TRBD1. Trimming cost V 2 bases and J 8 bases; bases outside gene matches: 7. This CDR3 has 14 residues. Per germline, CDR1 MNHEY and CDR2 SVGAGI. As DNA, the CDR3 is TGTGCCAGCAGTTACGGTGGGACAGGATCCGAAGCTTTCTTT. Protein sequence: CASSYGGTGSEAFF.

This chain joins TRBV23-1 and TRBJ2-1; 7 nucleotides line up with TRBD1. TRBV23-1 is recorded as an ORF, its role being uncertain. V shed 3 bases and J 6 bases; nucleotides not matched to a gene: 8. The CDR3 covers 15 residues. The CDR3 here is CASSQFGTVVNEQFF. DNA of the CDR3: TGCGCCAGCAGTCAGTTCGGGACAGTCGTCAATGAGCAGTTCTTC.

V usage is TRBV25-1 and J usage is TRBJ2-5; 10 bases are a match to TRBD2. V was clipped by 3 bases and J by 4 bases; unmatched bases: 11. This CDR3 comprises 17 residues. CDR1 is MGHDK, CDR2 SYGVNS, per germline. The CDR3 bases are TGTGCCAGCAGTGAGTCGGGTCGTCTAGCGGGAGCAGAGACCCAGTACTTC. Its translation is CASSESGRLAGAETQYF.

The gene calls are TRBV6-6 and TRBJ2-6; tentative D call: TRBD1 (5 bases). The CDR3 is made up of 14 amino acids. The ends were cut back, 10 bases at V and 0 bases at J, with 10 bases in the middle. Germline V lookup: CDR1 MNHNY, CDR2 SVGAGI (reference sequence). The CDR3 spells CATTQGSGANVLTF. As DNA, the CDR3 is TGTGCCACCACTCAGGGCTCTGGGGCCAACGTCCTGACTTTC.

V gene TRBV7-7 combines with J gene TRBJ2-2; 8 bases line up with TRBD2. Germline-derived CDR1 and CDR2 are SSHAT and FNYEAQ (reference sequence). Trimming cost V 4 bases and J 4 bases; bases outside gene matches: 11. The CDR3 has 17 residues. The chain's CDR3 is CASSSSVVAGRTGELFF. CDR3 bases: TGTGCCAGCAGCTCCTCGGTCGTAGCGGGGCGCACCGGGGAGCTGTTTTTT. Complete variable domain (other parts from reference TRBV7-7 and TRBJ2-2): GAGVSQSPRYKVTKRGQDVTLRCDPISSHATLYWYQQALGQGPEFLTYFNYEAQPDKSGLPSDRFSAERPEGSISTLTIQRTEQRDSAMYRCASSSSVVAGRTGELFFGEGSRLTVL.